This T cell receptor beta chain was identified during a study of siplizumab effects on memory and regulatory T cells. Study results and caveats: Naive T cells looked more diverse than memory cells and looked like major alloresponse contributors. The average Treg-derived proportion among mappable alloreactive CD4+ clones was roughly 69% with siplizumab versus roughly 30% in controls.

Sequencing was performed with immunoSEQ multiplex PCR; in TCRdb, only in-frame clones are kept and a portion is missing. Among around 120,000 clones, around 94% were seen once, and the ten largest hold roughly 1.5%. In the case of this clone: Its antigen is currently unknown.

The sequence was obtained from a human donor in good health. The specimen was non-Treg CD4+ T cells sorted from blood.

The DNA for the CDR3 is TGCGCCAGCAGCCAAGGTCAGGGGGCGAACACCGGGGAGCTGTTTTTT. It yields the protein CASSQGQGANTGELFF. The chain combines TRBV4-1 with TRBJ2-2; TRBD1 agrees at 7 bases. This CDR3 is built from 16 residues. Germline V gene data show CDR1 as MGHRA and CDR2 as YSYEKL. Trimming took 1 base from V and 0 from J; bases not matched to a gene: 2.